The 29 T cell receptor beta chains below come from one sample, sequenced in a study of blood T cells in healthy people across ages. A J-beta primer mix and a sample-barcoded 5' primer were used in a second PCR of roughly 7 to 12 cycles. MiXCR, applied by TCRdb to the 5' RACE reads, yields one record per CDR3 protein. The sample consists of about 1.5 million distinct CDR3 sequences, about 43% of them appearing once. Sequenced input: blood. Receptor source: a woman aged 18-35 years in good health.

The CDR3 loop reads CASSFVSGQLQSYTF. In DNA, the CDR3 is TGCGCCAGCAGCTTTGTTTCTGGACAGCTTCAGAGCTACACCTTC. The V call is TRBV5-1, the J call TRBJ1-2; D might be TRBD1 (6 bases). The V end was cut by 2 bases, the J end by 9 bases, with 20 bases between. CDR1 SGHRS and CDR2 YFSETQ come from the germline V gene. This CDR3 has 15 amino acids.

A word on this clonotype: The junction differs from germline at one of its ends, possibly a read error. The chain couples TRBV5-1 to TRBJ2-3; TRBD2 might be the D (5 bases). The CDR3 runs 15 residues. CDR1 and CDR2 from the germline V gene are SGHRS and YFSETQ. The CDR3 DNA is TGCGCCAGCAGCAGAACAGACCCTAGCACAGATACGCATTATTTT. It translates to CASSRTDPSTDTHYF.

The genes are TRBV12-3 or TRBV12-4 and TRBJ1-4; 7 bases match TRBD1. J lost 4 bases, V lost 4 bases, and 12 bases had no gene match. CDR3 length: 17 residues. The chain's CDR3 is CASSSGTEPSDNEKLFF. DNA of the CDR3: TGTGCCAGCAGTTCCGGGACAGAACCTTCAGATAATGAAAAACTGTTTTTT.

This clonotype was seen ten or more times. The chain is built from TRBV6-5 and TRBJ2-7, with D perhaps being TRBD1 or TRBD2 (6 bases each). Trimming removed 5 bases at V and 3 bases at J, with 11 bases between. The CDR3 extends over 13 amino acids. Looked up from germline, CDR1 is MNHEY and CDR2 is SVGAGI. The CDR3 loop is CASSPRGLYEQYF. Here the CDR3 DNA reads TGTGCCAGCAGTCCTCGGGGGCTCTACGAGCAGTACTTC.

V gene TRBV20-1 combines with J gene TRBJ2-7, with D possibly matching TRBD1 (6 bases). The V gene's germline CDR1 is DFQATT and CDR2 SNEGSKA (reference sequence). Trimming took off 6 bases at V and 0 bases at J, with 18 bases between the two ends. The CDR3 is 15 amino acids. The CDR3 loop is CSAPIPGAISYEQYF. CDR3 coding DNA: TGCAGTGCGCCCATACCAGGGGCCATCTCCTACGAGCAGTACTTC.

This clonotype turned up a few times. The rearrangement joins TRBV7-3 to TRBJ2-4; TRBD2 is a possible D gene (5 bases). This CDR3 contains 13 residues. Per the germline V gene, CDR1 is SGHTA and CDR2 is FQGTGA. V gave up 4 bases and J gave up 7 bases, with 11 bases separating them. The CDR3 reads CASSSGLGNIQYF. The CDR3 nucleotides read TGTGCCAGCAGCTCCGGACTGGGGAACATTCAGTACTTC.

V gene TRBV13 combines with J gene TRBJ1-1; D uncertain. The CDR3 is made up of 15 amino acids. Germline V gene data show CDR1 as PRHDT and CDR2 as FYEKMQ (reference sequence). Trimming removed 3 bases from V and 1 base from J, with 12 bases in between. The CDR3 DNA reads as TGTGCCAGCAGCTTTGAGAGCGGCGAGAACACTGAAGCTTTCTTT. It translates to CASSFESGENTEAFF.

This clonotype was found a few times. The chain joins TRBV6-5 to TRBJ2-1; no clear D gene. With 1 base removed from V and 7 bases from J, the gap between germline ends came to 11 bases. The CDR3 runs to 14 residues. Germline V CDR1 and CDR2: MNHEY, SVGAGI. The CDR3 DNA reads TGTGCCAGCAGTTACTTTTTCCCCGGGAATGAGCAGTTCTTC. It translates to CASSYFFPGNEQFF.

The V call is TRBV4-1, the J call TRBJ2-1; 12 bases match TRBD2. The CDR3 runs 17 residues. The germline V gene encodes CDR1 MGHRA and CDR2 YSYEKL. Trimming took 3 bases from V and 7 from J; bases not matched to a gene: 10. CDR3 region: CASSHDGLAGYYNEQFF. The DNA for the CDR3 is TGCGCCAGCAGCCATGATGGACTAGCGGGATATTATAATGAGCAGTTCTTC.

There are many counts of this clonotype. The J gene is TRBJ2-5, the V gene TRBV29-1; D remains ambiguous. Germline loops: CDR1 SQVTM, CDR2 ANQGSEA. Trimming took off 4 bases at V and 5 bases at J, with 5 bases between the two ends. The CDR3 is 10 amino acids. The CDR3: CSVGAETQYF. DNA of the CDR3: TGCAGCGTTGGGGCTGAGACCCAGTACTTC.

This chain links TRBV27 with TRBJ2-7; 7 bases fit TRBD2. The end of the DNA is better explained by TRBJ2-5, so the J call may be wrong. There are 14 residues in the CDR3. Germline-derived CDR1 and CDR2 are MNHEY and SMNVEV (reference sequence). CDR3 in amino acids: CASRRVGGKKTQYF. The CDR3 DNA follows: TGTGCCAGCAGACGAGTGGGAGGGAAAAAGACCCAGTACTTC.

This clonotype was picked up a small number of times. The chain combines TRBV10-3 with TRBJ2-1; a possible D gene is TRBD2 (5 bases). V shed 10 bases and J shed 5 bases, with 18 bases lying between them. This CDR3 is 14 amino acids long. CDR1 and CDR2 from the germline V gene are ENHRY and SYGVKD. CDR3: CATQSGVTNNEQFF. CDR3 coding DNA: TGTGCCACCCAGAGCGGTGTGACGAACAATGAGCAGTTCTTC.

The V and J genes are TRBV12-3 or TRBV12-4 and TRBJ2-1, with 9 bases matching TRBD1. The J segment lost 10 bases and the V segment lost 6 bases, leaving 10 bases of the junction unmatched. The CDR3 contains 14 residues. CDR3 nucleotide sequence: TGTGCCAGCAGCAGACAGGGGGGCTCCTACGAGCAGTTCTTC. It codes for CASSRQGGSYEQFF.

The gene calls are TRBV24-1 and TRBJ2-1; D perhaps matches TRBD1 (6 bases). The germline V gene has CDR1 KGHDR and CDR2 SFDVKD. This CDR3 is built from 16 residues. V lost 4 bases, J lost 9 bases, and 21 bases lay in between. The chain's CDR3 is CATSDPSPEGVVEQFF. CDR3 sequence (DNA): TGTGCCACCAGTGACCCAAGCCCTGAGGGGGTCGTTGAGCAGTTCTTC.

This clonotype was counted many times. The chain uses TRBV4-1 and TRBJ2-1; D uncertain. Germline CDR1 MGHRA, CDR2 YSYEKL. CDR3 length equals 15 residues. Trimming took 1 base from V and 7 from J, leaving 14 bases between them. The CDR3: CASSQVKDPRNEQFF. For the CDR3, the DNA is TGCGCCAGCAGCCAAGTTAAAGACCCTCGGAATGAGCAGTTCTTC.

Only a few counts were recorded for this clonotype. J is TRBJ2-1 and V is TRBV5-1, with D perhaps given as TRBD1 or TRBD2 (5 bases each). The CDR3 has 16 residues. Germline CDR1 reads SGHRS; CDR2 reads YFSETQ. The V gene lost 3 bases and the J gene lost 3 bases, with 16 bases spanning the gap. The CDR3 DNA follows: TGCGCCAGCAGCTCGGACACGGGGCAGGTCTACAATGAGCAGTTCTTC. Protein: CASSSDTGQVYNEQFF.

A word on this clonotype: At one of its ends the junction is not consistent with the germline gene, which may arise from a read error. The rearrangement joins TRBV29-1 to TRBJ2-3; 13 nucleotides align to TRBD2. Germline CDR1 and CDR2: SQVTM and ANQGSEA. The CDR3 runs 16 residues. This CDR3 reads CSAEQGLAGTADTQYF. CDR3 nucleotides: TGCAGCGCTGAACAGGGACTAGCGGGAACAGCAGATACGCAGTATTTT.

V is TRBV15 and J is TRBJ2-3; TRBD1 is a possible D gene (5 bases). Looked up from germline, CDR1 is LNHNV and CDR2 is YYDKDF (reference sequence). This CDR3 is 16 amino acids long. V lost 0 bases and J 0 bases, leaving 10 bases between the germline ends. For the CDR3, the DNA is TGTGCCACCAGCAGAGAGCAGGGCCTTAGCACAGATACGCAGTATTTT. Protein: CATSREQGLSTDTQYF.

The J gene is TRBJ2-1, the V gene TRBV7-2; a possible D gene is TRBD2 (7 bases). V lost 1 base and J lost 2, with 15 bases in between. CDR3 length: 17 amino acids. Germline CDR1 SGHTA, CDR2 FQGNSA. The DNA of the CDR3 is TGTGCCAGCAGCTTAGTAGGCCGGGGGGCGGCCTACAATGAGCAGTTCTTC. Translated, it gives CASSLVGRGAAYNEQFF.

The V and J genes are TRBV11-2 and TRBJ2-5; 7 bases are shared with TRBD2. Germline V gives CDR1 SGHAT, CDR2 FQNNGV. V was pared by 2 bases and J by 2 bases, with 8 bases of the junction left unmatched. The CDR3 contains 16 residues. The CDR3 spells CASSLPISGDQETQYF. The CDR3 nucleotides read TGTGCCAGCAGCTTACCAATAAGCGGGGATCAAGAGACCCAGTACTTC.

This clonotype was counted at least ten times. This chain joins TRBV20-1 and TRBJ2-1; D is uncertain. From germline, CDR1 is DFQATT and CDR2 SNEGSKA (reference sequence). V was cut by 3 bases and J by 5 bases, with 14 bases left in between. This CDR3 has 14 amino acids. The CDR3 coding sequence is TGCAGTGCTAGTGGGATTGCGGTGCACAATGAGCAGTTCTTC. Residues: CSASGIAVHNEQFF.

For this clonotype: This CDR3 fails to terminate in the conserved phenylalanine or tryptophan, so it likely reflects a read error. DNA for the CDR3: TGTGCCAGCAGTAACGACGACCGACTAGCGGGAGTATCCTACGAGCAGTACTCC. This gives the protein CASSNDDRLAGVSYEQYS. The genes are TRBV6-5 and TRBJ2-7, with 12 bases fitting TRBD2. The CDR3 runs 18 residues. V lost 5 bases, J lost 1 base, and 12 bases stayed unmatched. Germline lookup yields CDR1 MNHEY and CDR2 SVGAGI.

V gene TRBV6-6 combines with J gene TRBJ2-7, with 12 positions matching TRBD1. The CDR3 consists of 17 residues. Germline values: CDR1 MNHNY, CDR2 SVGAGI (reference sequence). V dropped 2 bases and J dropped 3; count of bases not matched to a gene: 8. The CDR3 spells CASSYVGGTGGNYEQYV. The CDR3 nucleotides are TGTGCCAGCAGTTACGTGGGCGGGACAGGGGGCAACTACGAGCAGTACGTC.

This clonotype appeared a few times. The J gene is TRBJ1-1, the V gene TRBV9; possibly TRBD1 for D (5 bases). This CDR3 contains 16 residues. CDR1 SGDLS and CDR2 YYNGEE come from the germline V gene. V dropped 0 bases and J dropped 2 bases, with 14 bases sitting between them. Here the CDR3 DNA reads TGTGCCAGCAGCGTAGGGGGAGGGGATAGAAACACTGAAGCTTTCTTT. This sequence encodes CASSVGGGDRNTEAFF.

The rearrangement links TRBV2 to TRBJ2-1, with TRBD2 matching 11 bases. V lost 6 bases to trimming and J lost 15 bases; unmatched junction nucleotides: 7. The CDR3 spans 12 residues. Germline CDR1 is SNHLY and CDR2 is FYNNEI. CDR3 in amino acids: CASRPTSGDPFF. CDR3 bases: TGTGCCAGCAGACCGACTAGCGGGGATCCGTTCTTC. The entire variable domain, with the rest obtained from reference TRBV2 and TRBJ2-1, is as follows: EPEVTQTPSHQVTQMGQEVILRCVPISNHLYFYWYRQILGQKVEFLVSFYNNEISEKSEIFDDQFSVERPDGSNFTLKIRSTKLEDSAMYFCASRPTSGDPFFGPGTRLTVL.

This chain uses TRBV6-5 with TRBJ1-1, with 7 bases matching TRBD1. In germline, CDR1 is MNHEY, CDR2 SVGAGI. The CDR3 is 12 amino acids. CDR3 amino acids: CASGQQRPEAFF. The CDR3 bases are TGTGCTTCGGGACAGCAGCGGCCTGAAGCTTTCTTT.

V gene TRBV11-2 combines with J gene TRBJ2-3, with a possible D match to TRBD2 (5 bases). The germline gives CDR1 SGHAT, CDR2 FQNNGV. The ends were cut back, 0 bases at V and 6 bases at J, with 10 bases in the middle. CDR3 length: 14 amino acids. Written as DNA, the CDR3 is TGTGCCAGCAGCTTAGATCCGGGGTTGGATACGCAGTATTTT. As protein: CASSLDPGLDTQYF.

The chain joins TRBV7-8 to TRBJ2-3, with 7 bases fitting TRBD2. The CDR3 is 16 residues long. Germline V gives CDR1 SGHVS, CDR2 FQNEAQ. With 7 bases clipped from V and 1 base from J, the junction kept 11 bases outside the gene matches. DNA of the CDR3: TGTGCCAGCACCTTGGAGCTAGCGGACCGCACAGATACGCAGTATTTT. Amino acids: CASTLELADRTDTQYF.

The CDR3 spells CASSPARGYTQYF. The CDR3 DNA reads as TGTGCCAGCTCACCGGCTAGGGGGTATACGCAGTATTTT. This chain connects TRBV18 to TRBJ2-3; a weak D match, TRBD1 (6 bases). Deletions cut 3 bases from V and 7 bases from J, with 11 bases between. Per germline, CDR1 KGHSH and CDR2 LQKENI. CDR3 length equals 13 residues.